Shown below are 27 T cell receptor beta chains from a single sample sequenced in a study of patients and donors after allogeneic stem cell transplantation. MiXCR was run by TCRdb on the RT-PCR reads, yielding one entry per CDR3 protein. The data hold roughly 250,000 distinct CDR3 sequences, with 12% to 15% observed a single time. Sequenced sample: blood, either unsorted or a sorted T cell fraction (not recorded which). The receptors originated from a human donor who was either an allogeneic HSCT recipient or a stem cell or donor lymphocyte infusion donor (not recorded which). It is not recorded whose cells these are; they may come from a transplant donor.

This clonotype was picked up a small number of times. The chain is built from TRBV11-2 and TRBJ2-7; D is undetermined. CDR1 and CDR2 (germline): SGHAT, FQNNGV. Trimming removed 2 bases from V and 1 base from J, with 18 bases in between. CDR3 size: 17 residues. The CDR3 protein is CASSLRVAANRSYEQYF. The CDR3 DNA reads as TGTGCCAGCAGCTTAAGGGTGGCAGCAAATAGATCCTACGAGCAGTACTTC.

This clonotype showed up many times. The J gene is TRBJ2-3, the V gene TRBV5-1; 9 nucleotides line up with TRBD2. This CDR3 has 17 amino acids. V was clipped by 1 base and J by 0 bases; unmatched bases: 6. Germline loops: CDR1 SGHRS, CDR2 YFSETQ. CDR3 in amino acids: CASSLWRGGESTDTQYF. CDR3 sequence (DNA): TGCGCCAGCAGCTTGTGGCGGGGGGGAGAAAGCACAGATACGCAGTATTTT.

This rearrangement joins TRBV20-1 to TRBJ2-5; 9 bases are a match to TRBD1. Germline V gene lookup returns CDR1 DFQATT and CDR2 SNEGSKA (reference sequence). J gave up 1 base and V 1 base, and 4 bases lay outside the gene matches. CDR3 length: 15 residues. CDR3: CSARANRGLQETQYF. The CDR3 nucleotides are TGCAGTGCTAGAGCGAACAGGGGGCTCCAAGAGACCCAGTACTTC.

This clonotype occurred once. The chain carries TRBV4-1 and TRBJ1-2, with 8 positions matching TRBD1. The length of the CDR3 is 15 residues. Germline lookup yields CDR1 MGHRA and CDR2 YSYEKL. After removal of 3 bases from V and 5 bases from J, the junction contained 8 bases not matched to a gene. The chain's CDR3 is CASSQAGQGDYGYTF. CDR3 sequence (DNA): TGCGCCAGCAGCCAGGCAGGACAGGGCGATTATGGCTACACCTTC.

The CDR3 DNA sequence: TGCACCAGCAGCCCTCATGGACTAGCGGGCTGCAGCTCCTACGAGCAGTACTTC. It yields the protein CTSSPHGLAGCSSYEQYF. The chain carries TRBV1 and TRBJ2-7; TRBD2 is the table's D call and was not checked against the DNA. TRBV1 is marked as a pseudogene. This CDR3 is built from 18 residues.

The rearrangement links TRBV5-4 to TRBJ2-1, with unresolved D. Germline CDR1 SGHNT, CDR2 YYREEE (reference sequence). This CDR3 spans 16 amino acids. V was trimmed by 1 base and J by 0 bases, leaving 11 bases between them. The CDR3 DNA is TGTGCCAGCAGCTTGCGCAGGCCGAGCTCCTACAATGAGCAGTTCTTC. This sequence encodes CASSLRRPSSYNEQFF.

The CDR3 reads CASSPAGESSYEQYF. The CDR3 DNA reads as TGCGCCAGCAGTCCGGCGGGAGAGAGCTCCTACGAGCAGTACTTC. This chain uses TRBV23-1 with TRBJ2-7, with 7 bases lining up with TRBD2. TRBV23-1 is sorted into the ORF group, with uncertain function. The CDR3 totals 15 residues. J was trimmed by 0 bases and V by 4 bases; bases with no gene match: 6.

This clonotype showed up just a few times. The chain carries TRBV20-1 and TRBJ1-2; TRBD1 matches 8 bases. The CDR3 loop spans 16 amino acids. The V segment lost 3 bases and the J segment 8 bases; nucleotides outside the gene matches: 17. The germline CDR1 and CDR2 sequences are DFQATT and SNEGSKA (reference sequence). CDR3 sequence (DNA): TGCAGTGCTAGTCTCCCCTATCAGGGGGCGCGAGGCGGCTACACCTTC. Its translation: CSASLPYQGARGGYTF.

The chain's CDR3 is CASSPGAKVGSGEAFF. CDR3 DNA: TGCGCCAGCAGCCCTGGAGCTAAAGTAGGTAGCGGTGAAGCTTTCTTT. V and J are TRBV5-1 and TRBJ1-1; D gene uncertain. Germline values: CDR1 SGHRS, CDR2 YFSETQ. This CDR3 contains 16 residues. Trimming pared 4 bases from V and 7 bases from J, leaving 23 bases between.

This clonotype was observed a handful of times. This rearrangement joins TRBV20-1 to TRBJ2-7; D is unclear. This CDR3 comprises 13 residues. From germline, CDR1 is DFQATT and CDR2 SNEGSKA (reference sequence). The CDR3 region has the DNA TGCAGCGCCCCCTCTACAAGGAGCGACGAGCAGTACTTC. This encodes CSAPSTRSDEQYF.

This clonotype was found a few times. The chain uses TRBV7-3 and TRBJ2-1; 8 nucleotides agree with TRBD2. CDR1 and CDR2 (germline): SGHTA, FQGTGA. The CDR3 is made up of 16 amino acids. V shed 1 base and J 6 bases; nucleotides not matched to a gene: 8. In DNA form, the CDR3 reads TGTGCCAGCAGCTTAATTACGGGACTAGTAATCAATGAGCAGTTCTTC. This codes for CASSLITGLVINEQFF.

This rearrangement joins TRBV2 to TRBJ2-5; 8 bases align to TRBD1. Germline lookup yields CDR1 SNHLY and CDR2 FYNNEI. The CDR3 spans 14 residues. V shed 4 bases, J shed 1 base, and the junction held 2 bases outside the gene matches. CDR3 bases: TGTGCCAGCAGTGGGACAGGGATCCAAGAGACCCAGTACTTC. Its translation: CASSGTGIQETQYF.

J is TRBJ1-5 and V is TRBV6-5, with D perhaps TRBD1 (6 bases). Germline V gene data show CDR1 as MNHEY and CDR2 as SVGAGI. Trimming left V 2 bases short and J 4 bases short, with 9 bases between. The CDR3 totals 14 residues. CDR3 coding DNA: TGTGCCAGCAGTTACGGGGGCAGAAATCAGCCCCAGCATTTT. Amino acids: CASSYGGRNQPQHF.

This clonotype was detected many times. This chain connects TRBV5-5 to TRBJ2-1; 10 positions agree with TRBD2. The CDR3 spans 15 residues. The germline gives CDR1 SGHKS, CDR2 YYEKEE (reference sequence). The junction had 8 bases not matched to a gene; V was cut back by 9 bases and J by 2 bases. CDR3 in amino acids: CATSGLAGAYNEQFF. The CDR3 nucleotides read TGTGCCACCTCGGGCCTAGCGGGAGCCTACAATGAGCAGTTCTTC.

This clonotype was seen a few times. The rearrangement joins TRBV4-3 to TRBJ1-4; D call uncertain. Trimming left V 2 bases short and J 1 base short, with 11 bases between. This CDR3 is 16 amino acids long. Germline values: CDR1 LGHNA, CDR2 YSLEER. CDR3 sequence reads: CASSQSIYGTNEKLFF. The CDR3 DNA follows: TGCGCCAGCAGCCAAAGTATTTACGGAACTAATGAAAAACTGTTTTTT.

V and J are TRBV5-6 and TRBJ2-3; 7 bases map to TRBD2. V lost 6 bases to trimming and J lost 4 bases; unmatched junction nucleotides: 8. The CDR3 contains 14 residues. Looked up from germline, CDR1 is SGHDT and CDR2 is YYEEEE. Written as DNA, the CDR3 is TGTGCCAGCATGGTCTGGGGGAGGGCAGATACGCAGTATTTT. Translated: CASMVWGRADTQYF.

The table lists this clonotype with many counts. At one boundary the junction diverges from the germline segment, which might be a read error. CDR3 sequence reads: CASSLAAGNEQFF. CDR3 DNA: TGTGCTAGCAGCTTAGCGGCCGGAAATGAGCAGTTCTTC. The V call is TRBV7-7, the J call TRBJ2-1; D perhaps matches TRBD2 (6 bases). The CDR3 has 13 amino acids. The germline V gene encodes CDR1 SSHAT and CDR2 FNYEAQ (reference sequence).

The gene calls are TRBV4-3 and TRBJ1-1; D not resolved. Trimming took 1 base from V and 5 from J, leaving 14 bases between them. This CDR3 spans 15 amino acids. Germline V CDR1 and CDR2: LGHNA, YSLEER. DNA for the CDR3: TGCGCCAGCAGCCAAGTCAATCAGGTTGGGACTGAAGCTTTCTTT. The encoded protein is CASSQVNQVGTEAFF.

The chain is built from TRBV5-1 and TRBJ1-2; TRBD1 agrees at 8 bases. The CDR3 loop spans 15 amino acids. Germline CDR1 is SGHRS and CDR2 is YFSETQ. V was pared by 3 bases and J by 8 bases, with 12 bases of the junction left unmatched. CDR3 DNA sequence: TGCGCCAGCAGCTCCACTAACAGGGGGACGGAAGGCTACACCTTC. This sequence encodes CASSSTNRGTEGYTF.

This clonotype was counted many times. V gene TRBV12-3 or TRBV12-4 combines with J gene TRBJ2-7; D is uncertain. Trimming removed 6 bases at V and 4 bases at J, with 10 bases between. This CDR3 is built from 12 residues. Here the CDR3 DNA reads TGTGCCAGCAGCTTTGGTGGGTACGAGCAGTACTTC. Its translation: CASSFGGYEQYF.

This clonotype showed up many times. The V gene is TRBV24-1, the J gene TRBJ2-2; the match to TRBD1 covers 9 bases. This CDR3 comprises 13 residues. V was clipped by 12 bases and J by 4 bases; unmatched bases: 5. Germline V lookup: CDR1 KGHDR, CDR2 SFDVKD. For the CDR3, the DNA is TGTGCCGCACAGGGGGCAGGCACCGGGGAGCTGTTTTTT. It specifies CAAQGAGTGELFF.

Ten or more counts support this clonotype. The chain couples TRBV4-1 to TRBJ1-4; TRBD1 might be the D (5 bases). The CDR3 totals 16 residues. The V end lost 1 base, the J end lost 8 bases, and 17 bases lay between the germline ends. The germline V gene has CDR1 MGHRA and CDR2 YSYEKL. As DNA, the CDR3 is TGCGCCAGCAGCCAAGGACGGCTACAGGATACGGAAAAACTGTTTTTT. This translates into CASSQGRLQDTEKLFF.

About this clonotype: It may be a read error: a sequence one base away is much more abundant. The chain couples TRBV7-2 to TRBJ1-2; 8 nucleotides match TRBD1. In germline, CDR1 is SGHTA, CDR2 FQGNSA. Germline trimming cut 2 bases from V and 1 base from J; bases unmatched to any gene: 3. This CDR3 comprises 15 residues. The CDR3 nucleotides are TGTGCCAGCAGCTTATCAGGGGGCGTTAACTATGGCTACACCTTC. Residues: CASSLSGGVNYGYTF.

The chain recombines TRBV12-3 or TRBV12-4 with TRBJ1-3, with no clear D. This CDR3 comprises 15 residues. V lost 5 bases to trimming and J lost 1 base, with 12 bases between them. Here the CDR3 reads CASSPSELSGNTIYF. CDR3 nucleotide sequence: TGTGCCAGCAGTCCTTCTGAGCTATCTGGAAACACCATATATTTT.

This clonotype was detected a few times. The chain recombines TRBV12-3 or TRBV12-4 with TRBJ2-3; 9 bases match TRBD1. This CDR3 spans 15 amino acids. Trimming removed 5 bases from V and 2 bases from J; junction bases left unmatched: 5. CDR3 protein: CASSMGQGDTDTQYF. The CDR3 DNA sequence: TGTGCCAGCAGTATGGGACAGGGAGACACAGATACGCAGTATTTT.

At least ten counts were recorded for this clonotype. The chain couples TRBV7-9 to TRBJ2-4; D is uncertain. This CDR3 contains 14 residues. CDR1 and CDR2 from the germline V gene are SEHNR and FQNEAQ (reference sequence). Trimming shortened V by 5 bases and J by 4 bases, and 12 bases separated the two germline ends. CDR3 sequence: CASSPSREKNIQYF. Here the CDR3 DNA reads TGTGCCAGCAGCCCGTCGAGAGAGAAAAACATTCAGTACTTC.

This clonotype was seen a few times. This chain links TRBV19 with TRBJ2-2; D unresolved. Germline V lookup: CDR1 LNHDA, CDR2 SQIVND (reference sequence). This CDR3 comprises 14 residues. V gave up 4 bases and J gave up 2 bases, with 8 bases separating them. In DNA form, the CDR3 reads TGTGCCAGTAGTACTCAGACCAACACCGGGGAGCTGTTTTTT. Encoded protein: CASSTQTNTGELFF.